Detailed here is one TCR beta chain. Which antigen it targets is not known. Base-call qualities are not available, and no considerably larger clone is one nucleotide away. This entry belongs to a study of cytomegalovirus exposure and HLA in healthy donors (dated by TCRdb to 2017 to 2019). About the investigation overall: The 550 to 750 repertoires of the first cohort and the roughly 120 validation repertoires were produced on the same platform, according to a later analysis. The study aimed to test whether cataloging public T cell receptors could reveal signatures of past pathogen exposure. To predict cytomegalovirus infection status, the study combined high-throughput TCR immunosequencing, statistical association of individual TCRs with disease status, and machine learning. Along with the approximately 650-subject first cohort, a separate validation cohort of over a hundred different subjects was used.

Separate from the roughly 650-subject first cohort, the validation cohort of over 90 subjects was the group to which the donors belonged. The full study reports these points: It was suggested by the authors that the approach could potentially be generalized to other disease states and immunological phenotypes. A total of about 180 TCR beta chains were listed by the study as associated with cytomegalovirus. In vitro tests confirmed that three of the cytomegalovirus-associated TCR beta chains recognize cytomegalovirus antigens. The classifier was reported to diagnose cytomegalovirus status with high specificity and sensitivity in both the original cohort and the validation cohort. Of the cluster scores, around 95% were above 0 in a later analysis, which found that TCRs clustered in the first cohort also tended to co-occur in the 120 or so validation repertoires. Most TCR sequences were observed very rarely across donors, whereas some public TCRs were present in many individuals. A later analysis lacked HLA typing for the validation cohort, so it scored co-occurrence in that cohort across all 110 or so repertoires.

Library creation used the immunoSEQ multiplex PCR assay. The authors processed their data as follows. A statistical classification framework was built to diagnose cytomegalovirus status from the catalog of TCR beta chain sequences. Sourced from immuneACCESS, this table was stored by TCRdb with only in-frame sequences that have V and J called. A share of the clones is absent; for the studies checked, an unresolved V gene accounts for under half, and the remainder has no known explanation. V, J and clone size are taken as reported in that table, and D and trimming were inferred from the DNA itself. Present in this sample are approximately 170,000 clones, around four fifths of which were seen just once. Of the sample, approximately 2% is held by the ten largest clones. CDR1 and CDR2 are read off the germline V gene as LGHNA and YNFKEQ. V and J are trimmed by 1 base and 6 bases, and the gene matches miss 4 bases of the junction. The CDR3 measures 14 amino acids from cysteine to phenylalanine. CDR3 DNA only is kept here, 42 bases in frame from base 1.

The sequence was obtained from a man in his thirties or forties in good health and CMV-seropositive. Material for sequencing was PBMCs. The rearranged chain carries TRBV4-2 and TRBJ2-7, with 9 middle bases fitting TRBD2. The base sequence is TGTGCCAGCAGCCAAGCCGGGACTAGCCGCGAGCAGTACTTC. This sequence encodes CASSQAGTSREQYF.